The 16 T cell receptor beta chains below all came from one sample that was sequenced in a study of cytotoxic CD8 clonotypes in ibrutinib-treated CLL. Some clones are missing from TCRdb's copy, which holds only in-frame ones; the method was immunoSEQ multiplex PCR. The data contain about 150,000 clones, around three quarters of them singletons. Material: PBMCs, obtained after 12 months of ibrutinib treatment. Source of these receptors: a human donor with chronic lymphocytic leukemia.

The chain recombines TRBV9 with TRBJ2-1; 9 nucleotides line up with TRBD2. With V trimmed by 0 bases and J by 6 bases, 4 bases remained unmatched. Germline CDR1 SGDLS, CDR2 YYNGEE. The CDR3 is made up of 15 amino acids. The CDR3 nucleotides are TGTGCCAGCAGCGTAGGTAGCGGGAGCCCCAATGAGCAGTTCTTC. Protein: CASSVGSGSPNEQFF. The complete variable domain, with remaining parts taken from reference TRBV9 and TRBJ2-1, reads DSGVTQTPKHLITATGQRVTLRCSPRSGDLSVYWYQQSLDQGLQFLIQYYNGEERAKGNILERFSAQQFPDLHSELNLSSLELGDSALYFCASSVGSGSPNEQFFGPGTRLTVL.

Concerning this clone: This sample includes further DNA sequences coding for the same CDR3. CDR3 bases: TGTGCCAGCAGCTTAGTCCCCTACGAGCAGTACTTC. Translation: CASSLVPYEQYF. The genes are TRBV7-9 and TRBJ2-7; D gene ambiguous. Germline V gene data show CDR1 as SEHNR and CDR2 as FQNEAQ (reference sequence). This CDR3 spans 12 amino acids. V was clipped by 1 base and J by 2 bases, with 3 bases between them.

The chain is built from TRBV5-1 and TRBJ1-4, with D possibly matching TRBD1 (6 bases). Germline CDR1 reads SGHRS; CDR2 reads YFSETQ. V was cut by 2 bases and J by 4 bases, with 21 bases left in between. The CDR3 covers 18 residues. This CDR3 is CASSFSLAGATLNEKLFF. CDR3 bases: TGCGCCAGCAGCTTTTCTCTCGCAGGGGCGACTCTTAATGAAAAACTGTTTTTT.

This chain links TRBV10-3 with TRBJ1-1; D might be TRBD1 (5 bases). V was trimmed by 5 bases and J by 5 bases, leaving 12 bases between them. The CDR3 runs to 13 residues. The germline V gene encodes CDR1 ENHRY and CDR2 SYGVKD. CDR3 region: CAISPSGGTEAFF. The CDR3 DNA sequence: TGTGCCATCAGTCCCTCGGGGGGGACTGAAGCTTTCTTT.

The chain combines TRBV4-1 with TRBJ1-5; maybe TRBD1 (5 bases). V dropped 4 bases and J dropped 9 bases, with 13 bases sitting between them. CDR1 and CDR2 (germline): MGHRA, YSYEKL. The CDR3 covers 13 residues. The CDR3 protein is CASSLGPPGPQHF. DNA for the CDR3: TGCGCCAGCAGCCTGGGACCCCCGGGGCCCCAGCATTTT.

V is TRBV6-6 and J is TRBJ1-1; D gene unclear. Trimming removed 2 bases from V and 0 bases from J, with 4 bases in between. Germline CDR1 and CDR2: MNHNY and SVGAGI (reference sequence). The CDR3 is 13 residues long. CDR3 sequence: CASSYNMNTEAFF. CDR3 DNA sequence: TGTGCCAGCAGTTACAACATGAACACTGAAGCTTTCTTT.

The CDR3 nucleotides read TGCGCCAGCAGTGTTGGGACGAGTAATGAGCAGTTCTTC. It codes for CASSVGTSNEQFF. V usage is TRBV10-1 and J usage is TRBJ2-1; D is possibly TRBD1 or TRBD2 (5 bases each). The germline gives CDR1 WNHNN, CDR2 SYGVQD (reference sequence). This CDR3 region has 13 residues. Trimming left V 4 bases short and J 7 bases short, with 11 bases between.

This chain connects TRBV5-5 to TRBJ2-5, with TRBD1 matching over 9 bases. CDR3 size: 15 residues. The germline gives CDR1 SGHKS, CDR2 YYEKEE (reference sequence). V trimming: 5 bases; J trimming: 5 bases; junction bases outside the gene matches: 10. The CDR3 reads CASSRLTGGIETQYF. The CDR3 nucleotides are TGTGCCAGCAGTCGCCTGACAGGGGGGATTGAGACCCAGTACTTC.

V is TRBV9 and J is TRBJ1-2; D uncertain. The germline V and J ends were trimmed by 0 bases and 2 bases, with 8 bases remaining between them. CDR1 is SGDLS, CDR2 YYNGEE, per germline. The CDR3 extends over 14 amino acids. The CDR3 coding sequence is TGTGCCAGCAGCGTAGGGGCGGGGAACTATGGCTACACCTTC. As protein: CASSVGAGNYGYTF.

This rearrangement joins TRBV11-2 to TRBJ1-1; tentatively, D is TRBD1 (6 bases). Germline V gene data show CDR1 as SGHAT and CDR2 as FQNNGV. The CDR3 spans 15 residues. V dropped 4 bases and J dropped 3 bases, with 15 bases sitting between them. The CDR3 region has the DNA TGTGCCAGCAGCTATATAGGGGGGAGTGACACTGAAGCTTTCTTT. This codes for CASSYIGGSDTEAFF.

V usage is TRBV28 and J usage is TRBJ2-3; D is perhaps TRBD2 (5 bases). The V and J ends lost 5 bases and 2 bases respectively, with 14 bases between them. Per the germline V gene, CDR1 is MDHEN and CDR2 is SYDVKM. This CDR3 comprises 15 residues. CDR3 sequence reads: CASSRLRGTTDTQYF. The CDR3 coding sequence is TGTGCCAGCAGTAGACTAAGAGGTACCACAGATACGCAGTATTTT.

The chain uses TRBV6-4 and TRBJ2-2; tentative D call: TRBD1 (5 bases). Trimming removed 0 bases from V and 4 bases from J, with 6 bases in between. The germline gives CDR1 MRHNA, CDR2 SNTAGT. This CDR3 is built from 14 residues. The CDR3 nucleotides are TGTGCCAGCAGTGACTCAGGGGCCACCGGGGAGCTGTTTTTT. Its translation is CASSDSGATGELFF.

The chain combines TRBV2 with TRBJ1-1; D ambiguous. The ends were cut back, 10 bases at V and 1 base at J, with 16 bases in the middle. Looked up from germline, CDR1 is SNHLY and CDR2 is FYNNEI. The CDR3 has 14 amino acids. The CDR3 bases are TGTGCCACCAAGATTGATCTGGGGAACACTGAAGCTTTCTTT. This encodes CATKIDLGNTEAFF.

V usage is TRBV5-4 and J usage is TRBJ1-2, with D perhaps TRBD1 (6 bases). In germline, CDR1 is SGHNT, CDR2 YYREEE (reference sequence). CDR3 length equals 13 residues. V shed 4 bases and J shed 4 bases, with 11 bases lying between them. CDR3 DNA sequence: TGTGCCAGCAGCCCAAGGACAGCCTATGGCTACACCTTC. It specifies CASSPRTAYGYTF.

The V gene is TRBV4-1, the J gene TRBJ2-5, with 10 nucleotides matching TRBD2. Per the germline V gene, CDR1 is MGHRA and CDR2 is YSYEKL. With V trimmed by 6 bases and J by 4 bases, 8 bases remained unmatched. The CDR3 contains 15 residues. CDR3 protein: CASRRVAGGGETQYF. The CDR3 DNA follows: TGCGCCAGCAGAAGGGTAGCGGGAGGTGGAGAGACCCAGTACTTC.

This clone was found a few times. The chain recombines TRBV5-1 with TRBJ2-2; 10 nucleotides line up with TRBD2. This CDR3 contains 16 residues. V shed 2 bases and J 15 bases; nucleotides not matched to a gene: 16. Germline loops: CDR1 SGHRS, CDR2 YFSETQ. The CDR3 DNA follows: TGCGCCAGCAGCTTCGAGGTTGGCCTAGCGGGAGCCGAGATGTTTTTT. Translated: CASSFEVGLAGAEMFF.